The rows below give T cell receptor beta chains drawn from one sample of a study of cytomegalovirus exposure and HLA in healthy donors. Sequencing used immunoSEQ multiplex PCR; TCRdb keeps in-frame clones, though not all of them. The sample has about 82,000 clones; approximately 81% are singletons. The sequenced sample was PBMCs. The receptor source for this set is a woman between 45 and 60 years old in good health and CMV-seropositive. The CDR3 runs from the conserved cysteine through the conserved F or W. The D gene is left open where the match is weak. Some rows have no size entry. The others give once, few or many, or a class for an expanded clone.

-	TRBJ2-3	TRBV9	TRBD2	TGTGCCAGCAGCGGAGCCCCTCTAGCGGGCACAGATACGCAGTATTTT	CASSGAPLAGTDTQYF
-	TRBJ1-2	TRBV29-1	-	TGCAGCGTACAGCCTAAATATGGCTACACCTTC	CSVQPKYGYTF
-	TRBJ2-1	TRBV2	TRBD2	TGTGCCAGCGGGCTAGCGGGAGTCGGTGAGCAGTTCTTC	CASGLAGVGEQFF
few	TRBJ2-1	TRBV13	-	TGTGCCAGCAGCCCGGAGGGCCCGGGCCAGTACAATGAGCAGTTCTTC	CASSPEGPGQYNEQFF
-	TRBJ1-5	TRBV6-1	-	TGTGCCAGCAGCTTAAATCAGCCCCAGCATTTT	CASSLNQPQHF
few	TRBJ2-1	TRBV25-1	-	TGTGCCAGCAGTGAAGGAGACTTTGGCCACAATGAGCAGTTCTTC	CASSEGDFGHNEQFF
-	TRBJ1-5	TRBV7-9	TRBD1	TGTGCCAGCAGCTTGGGACAGGGTGGGCAGCCCCAGCATTTT	CASSLGQGGQPQHF
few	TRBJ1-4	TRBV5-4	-	TGTGCCAGCAGCTTTGGGACGGGGGATGAAAAACTGTTTTTT	CASSFGTGDEKLFF
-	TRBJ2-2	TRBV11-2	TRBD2	TGTGCCAGCAGCTTACGGGGGGGAAGGAACACCGGGGAGCTGTTTTTT	CASSLRGGRNTGELFF
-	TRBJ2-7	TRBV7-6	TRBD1	TGTGCCAGCAGCCCCGGGACAGGGGGCTCCTCCTACGAGCAGTACTTC	CASSPGTGGSSYEQYF
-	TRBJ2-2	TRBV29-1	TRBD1	TGCAGCGTTTTTTCCGGGACAGGGCTCACCGGGGAGCTGTTTTTT	CSVFSGTGLTGELFF
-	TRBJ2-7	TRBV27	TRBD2	TGTGCCAGCAGCGGCAGGGTGGCGCGGGAGGGCCTCTACGAGCAGTACTTC	CASSGRVAREGLYEQYF
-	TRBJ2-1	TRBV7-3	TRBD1	TGTGCCAGCAGCCCGGGACAGGGGGTAAATGAGCAGTTCTTC	CASSPGQGVNEQFF
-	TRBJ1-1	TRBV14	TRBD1	TGTGCCAGCAGCAGCCCGACAGGGGTTGACACTGAAGCTTTCTTT	CASSSPTGVDTEAFF
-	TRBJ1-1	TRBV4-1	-	TGCGCCAGCAGCCAAGAACCGGGAAGGAACACTGAAGCTTTCTTT	CASSQEPGRNTEAFF
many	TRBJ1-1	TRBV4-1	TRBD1	TGCGCCAGCAGCCAAGACGACAGGGTGGGGACTGAAGCTTTCTTT	CASSQDDRVGTEAFF
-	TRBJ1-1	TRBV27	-	TGTGCCAGCAGTTTTTGGGCTTCTGATACTGAAGCTTTCTTT	CASSFWASDTEAFF
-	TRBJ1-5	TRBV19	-	TGTGCCAGTAGTATAGGGCCAGGGGGCAATCAGCCCCAGCATTTT	CASSIGPGGNQPQHF
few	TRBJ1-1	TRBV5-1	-	TGCGCCAGCAGCCCCTGGGAGTTAGTCTCCATGAACACTGAAGCTTTCTTT	CASSPWELVSMNTEAFF
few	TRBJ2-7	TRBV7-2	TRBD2	TGTGCCAGCAGCTTCGGGACTAGCGGCCCCTACGAGCAGTACTTC	CASSFGTSGPYEQYF
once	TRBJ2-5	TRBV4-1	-	TGCGCCAGCAGCCAAGAACCCCGGAGCGGCCGCAACTTC	CASSQEPRSGRNF
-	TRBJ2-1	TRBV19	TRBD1	TGTGCCAGTAGTATAAGCAGGGGGCTCGGCAATGAGCAGTTCTTC	CASSISRGLGNEQFF
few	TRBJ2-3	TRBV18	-	TGTGCCAGCTCACCACCCGTATTCACAGATACGCAGTATTTT	CASSPPVFTDTQYF
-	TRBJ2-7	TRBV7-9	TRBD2	TGTGCCAGCAGCTCCGAGCCTAGACTAGCGGGAGTTCACGAGCAGTACTTC	CASSSEPRLAGVHEQYF
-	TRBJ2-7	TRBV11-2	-	TGTGCCAGCAGCCCGACAGAGATCCTTACCTACGAGCAGTACTTC	CASSPTEILTYEQYF
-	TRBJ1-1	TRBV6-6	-	TGTGCCAGCAGTTACCCCCCTCGAGCTTTCTTT	CASSYPPRAFF
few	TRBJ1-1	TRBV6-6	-	TGTGCCAGCAGTTCTCTAACAGGGAACACTGAAGCTTTCTTT	CASSSLTGNTEAFF
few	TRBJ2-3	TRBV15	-	TGTGCCACCAGCCCACGGGGGTCACCTCCCCCATGGGCGCAGTATTTT	CATSPRGSPPPWAQYF
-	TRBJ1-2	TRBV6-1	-	TGTGCCAGCAGAATGACAGTCCCTGGGGGCTACACCTTC	CASRMTVPGGYTF
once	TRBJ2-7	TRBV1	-	TGCACCAGCAGCCAAGATCGGCGGGAGAGGGGCTACGAGCAGTCCTTC	CTSSQDRRERGYEQSF
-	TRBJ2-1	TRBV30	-	TGTGCCTGGAGTGTTGTCGATGAGCAGTTCTTC	CAWSVVDEQFF
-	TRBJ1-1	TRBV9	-	TGTGCCAGCAGCCATAACCAAGGGGGGGACACTGAAGCTTTCTTT	CASSHNQGGDTEAFF
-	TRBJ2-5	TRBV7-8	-	TGTGCCAGCAGCCTGCGCGGGGCTGTCCAAGAGACCCAGTACTTC	CASSLRGAVQETQYF
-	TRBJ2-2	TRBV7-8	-	TGTGCCAGCAGCCTCAGGGTGGGGCCCACCGGGGAGCTGTTTTTT	CASSLRVGPTGELFF
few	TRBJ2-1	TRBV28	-	TGTGCCAGCAGTGGGGCTAGGGGGGGAGACACTGAGCAGTTCTTC	CASSGARGGDTEQFF
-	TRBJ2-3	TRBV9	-	TGTGCCAGCAGCTACCGGGACTGGGGCACAGATACGCAGTATTTT	CASSYRDWGTDTQYF
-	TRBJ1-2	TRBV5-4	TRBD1	TGTGCCAGCAGCTTGGGCGGACAGGGCAACTATGGCTACACCTTC	CASSLGGQGNYGYTF
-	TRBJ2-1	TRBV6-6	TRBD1	TGTGCCAGCAGCCCACCCGGGACAGGTTACAATGAGCAGTTCTTC	CASSPPGTGYNEQFF
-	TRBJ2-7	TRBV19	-	TGTGCCAGTAGTACCACAGTTTCCTACGAGCAGTACTTC	CASSTTVSYEQYF
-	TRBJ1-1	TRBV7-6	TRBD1	TGTGCCAGCAGCTCCCCGGGACAGAAGAACACTGAAGCTTTCTTT	CASSSPGQKNTEAFF
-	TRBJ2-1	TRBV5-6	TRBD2	TGTGCCAGCAGCCTCGGGGGGACTAGCGATAATGAGCAGTTCTTC	CASSLGGTSDNEQFF
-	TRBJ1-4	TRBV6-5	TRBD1	TGTGCCAGCAGCTGGGACAGGGTTAATGAAAAACTGTTTTTT	CASSWDRVNEKLFF
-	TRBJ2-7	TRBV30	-	TGTGCCTGGAGTGTATCCAAAGGGGGGGCCGGCGAGCAGTACTTC	CAWSVSKGGAGEQYF
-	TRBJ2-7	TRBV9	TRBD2	TGTGCCAGCAGCCCGACTCTAGCGGGTTACGAGCAGTACTTC	CASSPTLAGYEQYF
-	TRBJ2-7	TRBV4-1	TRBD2	TGCGCCAGCAGCCCCGCCTCGGGGGGCGAGCAGTACTTC	CASSPASGGEQYF
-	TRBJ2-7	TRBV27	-	TGTGCCAGCAGTTTATCCGGGGATGCCTACGAGCAGTACTTC	CASSLSGDAYEQYF
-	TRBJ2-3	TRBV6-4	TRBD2	TGTGCCAGCCCTGACTCTTCAACTAGCGGGAATCCCACAGATACGCAGTATTTT	CASPDSSTSGNPTDTQYF
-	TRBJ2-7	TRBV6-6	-	TGTGCCAGCAGTTACTCGGGACTCCGGTACGAGCAGTACTTC	CASSYSGLRYEQYF
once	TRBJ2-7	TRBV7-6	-	TGTGCCAGCAGCCTGGGGGGTGGGTACGAGCAGTACTTC	CASSLGGGYEQYF
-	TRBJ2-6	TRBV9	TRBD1	TGTGCCAGCAGCTTCCGGACAGGCTCTGGGGCCAACGTCCTGACTTTC	CASSFRTGSGANVLTF
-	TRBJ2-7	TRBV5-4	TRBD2	TGTGCCAGCAGCCCACCGATGACTAGCGGTTCCTACGAGCAGTACTTC	CASSPPMTSGSYEQYF
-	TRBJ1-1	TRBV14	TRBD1	TGTGCCAGCAGCCGTCGACAGGGCGGAACTGAAGCTTTCTTT	CASSRRQGGTEAFF
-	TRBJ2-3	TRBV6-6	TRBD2	TGTGCCAGCAGTTACGGGACTACCCCGAGAGATACGCAGTATTTT	CASSYGTTPRDTQYF
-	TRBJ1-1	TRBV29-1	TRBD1	TGCAGCGTTCCCACAGGGGGGGGTGAAGCTTTCTTT	CSVPTGGGEAFF
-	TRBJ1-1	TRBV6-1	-	TGTGCCAGCAGTACGCAGAAGGGGACTGAAGCTTTCTTT	CASSTQKGTEAFF
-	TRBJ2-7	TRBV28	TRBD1	TGTGCCAGCAGTTTTGAGGGACAGGGGGCCTACGAGCAGTACTTC	CASSFEGQGAYEQYF
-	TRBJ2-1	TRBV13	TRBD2	TGTGCCAGTCCCGGGACTAGCGATTACAATGAGCAGTTCTTC	CASPGTSDYNEQFF
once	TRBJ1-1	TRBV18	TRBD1	TGTGCCAGCTCGCTCGACAGGGGAAATTATGCTGAAGCTTTCTTT	CASSLDRGNYAEAFF
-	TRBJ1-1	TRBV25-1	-	TGTGCCAGCAGTCTGACAGGGAACACTGAAGCTTTCTTT	CASSLTGNTEAFF